This is a list of T cell receptor beta chains from one sample in a study of long-term antiretroviral therapy in people with HIV. Sequencing used immunoSEQ multiplex PCR; TCRdb keeps in-frame clones, though not all of them. The sample contains about 36,000 clones, 80% of which appear only once. This specimen was unsorted PBMCs, taken 3.4 years after starting antiretroviral therapy. Source of these receptors: a man aged 25 to 40 with HIV. The CDR3 runs from the conserved cysteine through the conserved F or W. Each record gives: V gene, CDR3 protein.

>TRBV29-1
CSAGDRTSMGYTF
>TRBV5-1
CASSRSSGKTDTQYF
>TRBV28
CASSRGQGPFQPQHF
>TRBV5-3
CARSLGSAWDYEQYF
>TRBV19
CASSFGTGLHYEQYF
>TRBV19
CASSMEGRVGETQYF
>TRBV27
CAIRGQFGEQYF
>TRBV11-2
CASSWGGIYGYTF
>TRBV7-8
CASSFGTSGYNEQFF
>TRBV5-1
CASSLDRGDTGELFF
>TRBV11-2
CASSLGWGPSYEQYF
>TRBV14
CASTQGGGSNSYEQYF
>TRBV7-2
CASSLGHDEQYF
>TRBV5-6
CASTHGRVDYEQYF
>TRBV9
CASSVGGSSYEQYF
>TRBV7-9
CASSKGGTGTDTQYF
>TRBV6-1
CASSNRGLQAGELFF
>TRBV5-6
CASSLGLAAYTDTQYF
>TRBV28
CASSLRRSGDQPQHF
>TRBV4-1
CASSQAGGDMRTAFF
>TRBV27
CATRGGISYEQYF
>TRBV2
CASSPPGSGTYNEQFF
>TRBV5-1
CASSPRLAGGSGTDTQYF
>TRBV2
CASSESGQGGYGYTF
>TRBV7-2
CASSLNSGNGEQYF
>TRBV4-3
CASSRGFGQGAYEQYF
>TRBV10-3
CAISGASGTDTQYF
>TRBV4-1
CASSQLPGTSGYNEQFF
>TRBV2
CASRPAGTYEQYF
>TRBV25-1
CASSEWGAGTVVYGYTF
>TRBV7-2
CASSLVVLAEYNEQFF
>TRBV7-6
CASSSQLGGTGELFF
>TRBV14
CASSRGGGNIQYF
>TRBV28
CASSFMVAGYTF
>TRBV6-5
CASKRRDQLYYEQYF
>TRBV9
CASSVGLAGVNEQFF
>TRBV29-1
CSARQGWLGEQYF
>TRBV6-5
CASSYSTQDPKKLFF
>TRBV27
CASRLTGLQETQYF
>TRBV5-4
CASSFPGESYEQYF
>TRBV7-3
CASSYRGGRQPQHF
>TRBV9
CASSVAGPPYNEQFF